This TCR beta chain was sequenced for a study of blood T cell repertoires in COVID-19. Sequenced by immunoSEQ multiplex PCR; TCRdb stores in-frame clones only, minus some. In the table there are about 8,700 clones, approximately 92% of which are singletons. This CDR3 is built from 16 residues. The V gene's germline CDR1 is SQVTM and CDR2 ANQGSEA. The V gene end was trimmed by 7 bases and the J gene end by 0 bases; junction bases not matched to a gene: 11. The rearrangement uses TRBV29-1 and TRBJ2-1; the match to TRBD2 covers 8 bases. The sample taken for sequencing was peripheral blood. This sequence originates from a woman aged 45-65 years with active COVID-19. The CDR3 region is CSAAGLAASSYNEQFF. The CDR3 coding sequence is TGCAGCGCCGCAGGACTAGCTGCCAGCTCCTACAATGAGCAGTTCTTC.